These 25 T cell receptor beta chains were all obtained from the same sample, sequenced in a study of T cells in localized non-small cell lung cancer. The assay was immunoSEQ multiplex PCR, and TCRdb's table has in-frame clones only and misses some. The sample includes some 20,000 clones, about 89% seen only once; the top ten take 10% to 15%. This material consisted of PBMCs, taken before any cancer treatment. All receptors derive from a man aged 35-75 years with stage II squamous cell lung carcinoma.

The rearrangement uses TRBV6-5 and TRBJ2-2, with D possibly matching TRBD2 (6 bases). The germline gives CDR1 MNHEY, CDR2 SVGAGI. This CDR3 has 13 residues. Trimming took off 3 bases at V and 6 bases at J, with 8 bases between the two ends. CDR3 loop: CASSYGGAGELFF. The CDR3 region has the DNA TGTGCCAGCAGTTATGGAGGGGCCGGGGAGCTGTTTTTT.

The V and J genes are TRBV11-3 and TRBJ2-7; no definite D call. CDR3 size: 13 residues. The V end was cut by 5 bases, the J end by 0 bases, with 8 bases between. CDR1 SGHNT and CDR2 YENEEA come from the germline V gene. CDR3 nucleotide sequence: TGTGCCAGCAGCCCCCCTAGCTCCTACGAGCAGTACTTC. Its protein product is CASSPPSSYEQYF.

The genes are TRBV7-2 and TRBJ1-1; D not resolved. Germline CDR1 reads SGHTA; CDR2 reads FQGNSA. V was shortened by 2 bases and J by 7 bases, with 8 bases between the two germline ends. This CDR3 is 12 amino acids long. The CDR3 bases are TGTGCCAGCAGCTTAAGGCGTAGTGAAGCTTTCTTT. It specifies CASSLRRSEAFF.

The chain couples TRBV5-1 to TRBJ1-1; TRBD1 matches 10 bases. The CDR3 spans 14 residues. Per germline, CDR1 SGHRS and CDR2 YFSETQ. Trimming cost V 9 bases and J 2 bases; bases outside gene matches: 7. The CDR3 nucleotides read TGCGCCACCAGGGACAGGGGATTTAACACTGAAGCTTTCTTT. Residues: CATRDRGFNTEAFF.

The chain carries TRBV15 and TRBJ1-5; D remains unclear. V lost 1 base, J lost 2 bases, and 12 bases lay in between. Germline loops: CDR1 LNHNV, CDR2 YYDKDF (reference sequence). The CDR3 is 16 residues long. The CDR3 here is CATSRGVGMGNQPQHF. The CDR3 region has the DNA TGTGCCACCAGCAGAGGTGTGGGAATGGGCAATCAGCCCCAGCATTTT.

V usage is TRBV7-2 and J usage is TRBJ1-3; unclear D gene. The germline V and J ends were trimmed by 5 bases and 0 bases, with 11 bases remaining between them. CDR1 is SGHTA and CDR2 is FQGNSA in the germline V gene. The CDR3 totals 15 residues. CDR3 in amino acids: CASSPGLFSGNTIYF. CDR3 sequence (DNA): TGTGCCAGCAGCCCCGGACTTTTCTCTGGAAACACCATATATTTT.

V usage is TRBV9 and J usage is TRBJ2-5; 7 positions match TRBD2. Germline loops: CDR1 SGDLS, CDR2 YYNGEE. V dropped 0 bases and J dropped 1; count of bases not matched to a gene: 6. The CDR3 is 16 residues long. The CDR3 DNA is TGTGCCAGCAGCGTAGGTCTAGCGGATTTCCAAGAGACCCAGTACTTC. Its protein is CASSVGLADFQETQYF.

The CDR3 coding sequence is TGTGCCAGCAGCCTTGGGACCGGGGACGAGCCCCAGCATTTT. It translates to CASSLGTGDEPQHF. V is TRBV4-2 and J is TRBJ1-5; the D gene is possibly TRBD1 (5 bases). V was clipped by 4 bases and J by 8 bases, with 15 bases between them. The germline CDR1 and CDR2 sequences are LGHNA and YNFKEQ. The CDR3 consists of 14 residues.

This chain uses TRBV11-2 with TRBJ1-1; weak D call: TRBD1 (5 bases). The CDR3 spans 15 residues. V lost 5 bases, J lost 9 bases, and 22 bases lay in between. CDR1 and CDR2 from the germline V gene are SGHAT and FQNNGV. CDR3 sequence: CASSPLSKNGGKAFF. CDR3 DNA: TGTGCCAGCAGCCCCTTGAGTAAAAACGGGGGAAAAGCTTTCTTT.

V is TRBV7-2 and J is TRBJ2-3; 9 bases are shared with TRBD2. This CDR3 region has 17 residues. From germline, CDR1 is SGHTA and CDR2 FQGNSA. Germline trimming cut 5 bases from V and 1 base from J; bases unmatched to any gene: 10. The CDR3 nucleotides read TGTGCCAGCAGCCCCGTGAGTCGGACTAGCGGCACAGATACGCAGTATTTT. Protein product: CASSPVSRTSGTDTQYF.

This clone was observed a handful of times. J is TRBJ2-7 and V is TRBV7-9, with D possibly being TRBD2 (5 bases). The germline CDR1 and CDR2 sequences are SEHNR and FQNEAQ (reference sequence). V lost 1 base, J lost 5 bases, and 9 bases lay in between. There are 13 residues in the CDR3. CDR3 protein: CASSLGAGDEQYF. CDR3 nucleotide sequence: TGTGCCAGCAGCTTAGGTGCCGGGGACGAGCAGTACTTC.

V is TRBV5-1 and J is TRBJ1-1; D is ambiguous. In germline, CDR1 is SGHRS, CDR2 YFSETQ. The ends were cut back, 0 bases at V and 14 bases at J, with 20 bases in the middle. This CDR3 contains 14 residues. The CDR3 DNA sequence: TGCGCCAGCAGCTTGGAATCCGGGTACGGTGGGGAGTTCTTT. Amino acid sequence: CASSLESGYGGEFF.

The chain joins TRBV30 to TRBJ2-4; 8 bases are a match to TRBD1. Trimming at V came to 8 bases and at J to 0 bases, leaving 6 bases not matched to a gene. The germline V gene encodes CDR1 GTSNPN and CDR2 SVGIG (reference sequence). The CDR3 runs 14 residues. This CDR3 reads CAAGQGLAKNIQYF. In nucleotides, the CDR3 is TGTGCCGCCGGACAGGGATTAGCCAAAAACATTCAGTACTTC. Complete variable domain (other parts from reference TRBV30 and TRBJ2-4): SQTIHQWPATLVQPVGSPLSLECTVEGTSNPNLYWYRQAAGRGLQLLFYSVGIGQISSEVPQNLSASRPQDRQFILSSKKLLLSDSGFYLCAAGQGLAKNIQYFGAGTRLSVL.

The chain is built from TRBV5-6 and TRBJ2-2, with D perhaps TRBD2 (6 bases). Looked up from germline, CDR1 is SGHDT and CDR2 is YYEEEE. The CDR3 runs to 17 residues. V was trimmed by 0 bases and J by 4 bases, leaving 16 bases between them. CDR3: CASSLVIGGTSTGELFF. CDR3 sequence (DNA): TGTGCCAGCAGCTTGGTCATCGGCGGGACCTCCACCGGGGAGCTGTTTTTT.

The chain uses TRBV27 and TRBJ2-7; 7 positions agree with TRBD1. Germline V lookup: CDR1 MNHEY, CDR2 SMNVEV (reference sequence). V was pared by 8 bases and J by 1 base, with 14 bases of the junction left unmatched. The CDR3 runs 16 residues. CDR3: CASLSRVGGESYEQYF. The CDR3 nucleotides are TGTGCCAGCTTGAGTCGAGTAGGGGGCGAATCCTACGAGCAGTACTTC.

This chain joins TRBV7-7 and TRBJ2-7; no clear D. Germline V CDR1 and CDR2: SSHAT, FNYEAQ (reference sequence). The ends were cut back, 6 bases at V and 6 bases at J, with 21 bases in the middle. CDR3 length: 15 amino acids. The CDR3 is CASSSDFNQGSEQYF. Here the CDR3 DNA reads TGTGCCAGCAGTTCCGACTTCAACCAAGGATCCGAGCAGTACTTC. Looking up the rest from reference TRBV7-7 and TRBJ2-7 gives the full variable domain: GAGVSQSPRYKVTKRGQDVTLRCDPISSHATLYWYQQALGQGPEFLTYFNYEAQPDKSGLPSDRFSAERPEGSISTLTIQRTEQRDSAMYRCASSSDFNQGSEQYFGPGTRLTVT.

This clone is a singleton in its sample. The CDR3 sequence is CAWSVSGSDSPLHF. The CDR3, as DNA: TGTGCCTGGAGTGTATCGGGGAGTGATTCACCCCTCCACTTT. The chain recombines TRBV30 with TRBJ1-6; D not resolved. The CDR3 is made up of 14 amino acids. Trimming removed 0 bases at V and 8 bases at J, with 11 bases between. The germline gives CDR1 GTSNPN, CDR2 SVGIG (reference sequence).

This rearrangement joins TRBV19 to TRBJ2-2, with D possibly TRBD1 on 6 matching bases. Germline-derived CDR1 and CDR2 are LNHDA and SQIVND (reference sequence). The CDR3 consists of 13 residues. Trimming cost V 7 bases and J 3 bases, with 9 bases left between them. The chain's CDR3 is CASTGVDTGELFF. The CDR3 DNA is TGTGCCAGTACAGGGGTGGACACCGGGGAGCTGTTTTTT.

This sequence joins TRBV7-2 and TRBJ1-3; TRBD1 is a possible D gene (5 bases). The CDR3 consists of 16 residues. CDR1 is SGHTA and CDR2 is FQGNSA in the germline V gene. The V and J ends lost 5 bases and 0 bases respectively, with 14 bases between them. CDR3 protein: CASSPRIGGSGNTIYF. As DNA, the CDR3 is TGTGCCAGCAGCCCTAGGATTGGGGGCTCTGGAAACACCATATATTTT.

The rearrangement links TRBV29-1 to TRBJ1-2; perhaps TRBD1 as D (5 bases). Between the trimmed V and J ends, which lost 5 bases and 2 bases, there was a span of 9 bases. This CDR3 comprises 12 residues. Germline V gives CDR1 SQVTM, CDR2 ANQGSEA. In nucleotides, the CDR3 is TGCAGCGTTCAAGCAGGGAACTATGGCTACACCTTC. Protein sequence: CSVQAGNYGYTF. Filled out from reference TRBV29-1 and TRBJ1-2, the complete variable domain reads SAVISQKPSRDICQRGTSLTIQCQVDSQVTMMFWYRQQPGQSLTLIATANQGSEATYESGFVIDKFPISRPNLTFSTLTVSNMSPEDSSIYLCSVQAGNYGYTFGSGTRLTVV.

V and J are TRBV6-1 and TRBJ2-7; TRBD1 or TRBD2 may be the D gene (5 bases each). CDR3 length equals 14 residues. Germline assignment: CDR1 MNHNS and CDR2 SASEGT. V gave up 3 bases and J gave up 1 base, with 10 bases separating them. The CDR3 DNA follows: TGTGCCAGCAGTGAGGGGGAACTTTCCTACGAGCAGTACTTC. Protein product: CASSEGELSYEQYF.

CDR3 sequence (DNA): TGTGCCAGCAGCTTCAGGGGCGGCTACACCTTC. This gives the protein CASSFRGGYTF. This chain joins TRBV11-2 and TRBJ1-2; D may be TRBD1 (6 bases). The V end lost 3 bases, the J end lost 8 bases, and 7 bases lay between the germline ends. Germline lookup yields CDR1 SGHAT and CDR2 FQNNGV. The CDR3 is made up of 11 amino acids.

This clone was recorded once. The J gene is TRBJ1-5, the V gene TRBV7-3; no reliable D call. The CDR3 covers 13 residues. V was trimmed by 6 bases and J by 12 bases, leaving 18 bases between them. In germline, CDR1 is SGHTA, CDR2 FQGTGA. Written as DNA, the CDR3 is TGTGCCAGCAGTATGACCGCTGTCTCGCGCCAGCATTTT. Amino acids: CASSMTAVSRQHF.

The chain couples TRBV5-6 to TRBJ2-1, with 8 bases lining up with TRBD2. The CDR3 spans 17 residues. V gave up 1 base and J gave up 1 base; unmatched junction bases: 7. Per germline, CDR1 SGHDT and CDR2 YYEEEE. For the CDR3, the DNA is TGTGCCAGCAGCTTGTTGAGCGGGAGAGATTCCTACAATGAGCAGTTCTTC. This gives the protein CASSLLSGRDSYNEQFF.

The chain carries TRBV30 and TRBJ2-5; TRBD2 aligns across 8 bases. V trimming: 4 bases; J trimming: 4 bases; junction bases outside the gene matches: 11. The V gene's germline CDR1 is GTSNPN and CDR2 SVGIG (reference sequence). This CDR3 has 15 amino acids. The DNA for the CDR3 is TGTGCCTGGACTTGGACTAGCAGGAGGGGAGAGACCCAGTACTTC. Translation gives CAWTWTSRRGETQYF.